This paragraph covers one TCR beta chain sequence. The target antigen is unknown. The data are from a study of breast tumors, draining lymph nodes, adjacent tissues. Study-wide results and caveats: Findings are consistent with lymph node origin and intratumoral expansion of most tumor T cells. Tumor T cell lymph node origin was a supported hypothesis, not proven. Tumor repertoires ranked between lymph nodes and nontumor tissue in diversity, with V and J gene preferences.

V was cut by 3 bases and J by 5 bases, with 18 bases left in between. The CDR3 consists of 15 residues. Germline loops: CDR1 DFQATT, CDR2 SNEGSKA (reference sequence). TCRdb re-derived calls from the multiplex PCR reads in MiXCR, one entry per CDR3 protein. The data contain about 270,000 distinct CDR3 sequences, roughly 30% of them singletons. Samples came from axillary lymph nodes draining the breast cancer. This clonotype originated in a female donor with breast cancer. Some clones in this sample may be carry-over from other donors' samples. The gene calls are TRBV20-1 and TRBJ2-3, with D tentatively TRBD1 (6 bases). The source material was axillary lymph node tissue. The CDR3 DNA follows: TGCAGTGCTAGTAGGGACACGGCAGGAGGAGATACGCAGTATTTT. Translated, it gives CSASRDTAGGDTQYF.